This T cell receptor (beta chain) came from a study of shared clonotypes between healthy human individuals. The CDR3 is made up of 14 amino acids. In germline, CDR1 is SGHNT, CDR2 YYREEE (reference sequence). V was shortened by 1 base and J by 4 bases, with 11 bases between the two germline ends. Measured with immunoSEQ multiplex PCR; TCRdb has only the in-frame clones, and not every one. The sample holds about 2.4 million clones, roughly nine tenths seen once. In its sample, this clone was seen once. This sequence originates from a man aged 18 to 30 in good health. This chain connects TRBV5-4 to TRBJ2-5; D might be TRBD1 (6 bases). Sequencing was performed on naive CD4+ T cells sorted from blood. Subset reported: CD45RA+ positively selected. CDR3 DNA: TGTGCCAGCAGCTTGACAGGGCGGGTAGAGACCCAGTACTTC. Translation: CASSLTGRVETQYF.